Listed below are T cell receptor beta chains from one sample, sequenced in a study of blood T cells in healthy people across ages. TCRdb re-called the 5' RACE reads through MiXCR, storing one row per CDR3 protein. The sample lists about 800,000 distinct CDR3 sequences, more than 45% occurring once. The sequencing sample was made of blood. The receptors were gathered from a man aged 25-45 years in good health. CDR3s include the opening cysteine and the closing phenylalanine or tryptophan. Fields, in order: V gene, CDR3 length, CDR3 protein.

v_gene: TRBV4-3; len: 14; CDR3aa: CASSHGSGNNEQFF
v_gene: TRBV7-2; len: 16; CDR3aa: CASSLRQTSSYNEQFF
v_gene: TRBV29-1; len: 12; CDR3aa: CSAYSPAYEQYF
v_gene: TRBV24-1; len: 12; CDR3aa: CATSDSGETQYF
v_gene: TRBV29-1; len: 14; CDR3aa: CSVDQDRSTDTQFF
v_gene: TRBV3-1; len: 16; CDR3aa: CASSQFGGGAYNEQFF
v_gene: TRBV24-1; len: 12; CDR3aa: CATSDYTYGYTF
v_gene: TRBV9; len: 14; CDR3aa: CASSVSNSAYEQYF
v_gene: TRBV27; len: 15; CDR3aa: CASRFQREGPDTQYF
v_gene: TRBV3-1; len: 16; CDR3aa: CASSPLQGWVSTEAFF
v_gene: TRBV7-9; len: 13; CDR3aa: CVQTASGHNEQFF
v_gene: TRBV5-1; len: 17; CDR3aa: CASSLQFTSGRNSEQYF
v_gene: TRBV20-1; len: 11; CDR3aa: CSATEYNEQFF
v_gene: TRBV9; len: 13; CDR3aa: CASSTPLENEQYF
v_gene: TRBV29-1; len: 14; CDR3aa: CSVENSGGPNEQYF
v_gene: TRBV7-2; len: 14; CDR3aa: CASSFGLAGFEQFF
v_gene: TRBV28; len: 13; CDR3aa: CATRQPTAYEQYF
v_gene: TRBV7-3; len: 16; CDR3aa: CASSLFGTGAGNEQFF
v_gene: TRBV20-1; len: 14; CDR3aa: CSAVGPVEDYEQYF
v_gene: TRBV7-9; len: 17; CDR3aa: CASSRRLAGGQYNEQYF
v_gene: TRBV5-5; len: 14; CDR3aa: CASSWGRANTEAFF
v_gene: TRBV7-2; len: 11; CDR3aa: CASSSGPTRFF
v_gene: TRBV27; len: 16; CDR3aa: CTSSLVVGNGANVLTF
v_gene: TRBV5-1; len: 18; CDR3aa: CASSYGGGARYKDNEQFF
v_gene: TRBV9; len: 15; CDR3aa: CASSLAGGLVNEQYF
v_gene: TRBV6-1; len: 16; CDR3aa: CASREVDGRAYNEQFF
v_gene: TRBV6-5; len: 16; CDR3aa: CASSPYATGMNTEAFF
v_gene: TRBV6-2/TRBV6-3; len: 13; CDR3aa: CASSRTDGEKLFF
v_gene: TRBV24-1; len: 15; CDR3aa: CATSETTSGQETQYF
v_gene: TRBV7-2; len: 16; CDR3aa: CASSLARMRPKETQYF
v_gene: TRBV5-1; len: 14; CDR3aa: CASSLVTGGYEQFF
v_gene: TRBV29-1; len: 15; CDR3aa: CSVDGLAGKRNEQFF
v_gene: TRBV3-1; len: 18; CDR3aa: CASSPEGPLAGGRDEQYF
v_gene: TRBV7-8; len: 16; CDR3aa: CASSHSPWGEGYEQYF
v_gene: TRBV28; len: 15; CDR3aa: CASSDYREGGQPQHF
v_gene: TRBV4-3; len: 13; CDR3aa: CASSQLEGNEQFF
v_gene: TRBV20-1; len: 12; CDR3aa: CSAPTNLETQYF
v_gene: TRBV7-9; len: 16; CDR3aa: CASSPTQGPVNYGYTF
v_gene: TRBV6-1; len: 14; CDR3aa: CASRTPGSSYEQYF
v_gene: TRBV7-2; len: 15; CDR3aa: CASSLLPGSADTRYF